The present T cell receptor beta chain was sequenced within a study of T cell changes during pregnancy in multiple sclerosis. Sequencing was performed with immunoSEQ multiplex PCR; in TCRdb, only in-frame clones are kept and a portion is missing. The sample includes around 42,000 clones, 90% to 95% of them seen just once. Germline assignment: CDR1 SNHLY and CDR2 FYNNEI. Trimming removed 7 bases at V and 7 bases at J, with 19 bases between. There are 15 residues in the CDR3. This chain connects TRBV2 to TRBJ1-4, with D possibly being TRBD1 (5 bases). The input for sequencing was CD4+ T cells from peripheral blood mononuclear cells, taken in the third trimester of pregnancy. The receptor comes from a female donor with multiple sclerosis, enrolled in a pregnancy study. DNA for the CDR3: TGTGCCAGCACCAAAGCGGGGGTTAAGGCTGAAAAACTGTTTTTT. Translating gives CASTKAGVKAEKLFF.